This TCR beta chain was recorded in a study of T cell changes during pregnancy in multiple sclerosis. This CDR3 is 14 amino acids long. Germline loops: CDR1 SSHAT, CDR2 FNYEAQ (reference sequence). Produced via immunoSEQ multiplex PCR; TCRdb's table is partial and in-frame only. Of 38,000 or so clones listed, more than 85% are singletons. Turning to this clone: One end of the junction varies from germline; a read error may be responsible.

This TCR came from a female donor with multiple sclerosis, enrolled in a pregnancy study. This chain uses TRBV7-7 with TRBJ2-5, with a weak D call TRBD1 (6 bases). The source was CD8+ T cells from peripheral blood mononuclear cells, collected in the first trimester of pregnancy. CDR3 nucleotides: TGTGCTAGCAGCTTAGGGGACACCCAAGAGACCCAGTACTTC. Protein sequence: CASSLGDTQETQYF.